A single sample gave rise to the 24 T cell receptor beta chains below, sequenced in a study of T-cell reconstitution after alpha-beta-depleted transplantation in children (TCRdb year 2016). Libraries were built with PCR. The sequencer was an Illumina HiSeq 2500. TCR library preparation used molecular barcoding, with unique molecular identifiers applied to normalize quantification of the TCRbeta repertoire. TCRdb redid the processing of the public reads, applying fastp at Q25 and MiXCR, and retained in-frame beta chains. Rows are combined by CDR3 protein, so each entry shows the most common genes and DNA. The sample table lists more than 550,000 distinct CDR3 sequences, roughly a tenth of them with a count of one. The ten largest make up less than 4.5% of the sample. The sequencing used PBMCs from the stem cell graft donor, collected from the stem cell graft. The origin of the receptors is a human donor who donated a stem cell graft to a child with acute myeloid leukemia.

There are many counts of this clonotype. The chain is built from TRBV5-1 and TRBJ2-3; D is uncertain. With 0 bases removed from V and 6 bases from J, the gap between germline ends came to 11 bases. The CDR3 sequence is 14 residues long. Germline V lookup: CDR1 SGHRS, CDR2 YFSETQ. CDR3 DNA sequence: TGCGCCAGCAGCTTGGTTATCCCCGGGGATACGCAGTATTTT. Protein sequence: CASSLVIPGDTQYF.

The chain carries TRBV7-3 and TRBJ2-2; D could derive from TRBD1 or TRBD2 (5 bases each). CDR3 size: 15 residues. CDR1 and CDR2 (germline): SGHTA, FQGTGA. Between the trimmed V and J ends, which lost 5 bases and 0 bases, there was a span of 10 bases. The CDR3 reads CASSTGPSNTGELFF. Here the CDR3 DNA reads TGTGCCAGCAGCACGGGACCTTCGAACACCGGGGAGCTGTTTTTT.

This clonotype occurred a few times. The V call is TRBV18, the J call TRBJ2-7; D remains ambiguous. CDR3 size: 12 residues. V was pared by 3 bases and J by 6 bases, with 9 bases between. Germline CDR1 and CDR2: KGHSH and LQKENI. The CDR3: CASSPSSGEQYF. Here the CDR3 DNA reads TGTGCCAGCTCACCGTCCTCGGGCGAGCAGTACTTC.

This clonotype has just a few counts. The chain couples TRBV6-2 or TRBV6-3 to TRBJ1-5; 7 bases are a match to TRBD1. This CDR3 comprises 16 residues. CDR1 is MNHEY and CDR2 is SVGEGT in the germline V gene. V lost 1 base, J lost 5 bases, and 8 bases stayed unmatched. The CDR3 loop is CASSYWAGGRDQPQHF. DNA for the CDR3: TGTGCCAGCAGTTACTGGGCAGGGGGACGCGATCAGCCCCAGCATTTT.

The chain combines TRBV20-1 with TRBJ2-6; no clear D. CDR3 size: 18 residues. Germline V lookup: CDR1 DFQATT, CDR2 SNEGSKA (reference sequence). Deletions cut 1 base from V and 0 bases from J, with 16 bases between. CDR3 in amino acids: CSARAPGRLSSGANVLTF. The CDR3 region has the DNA TGCAGTGCTAGAGCTCCCGGGCGCCTCAGCTCTGGGGCCAACGTCCTGACTTTC.

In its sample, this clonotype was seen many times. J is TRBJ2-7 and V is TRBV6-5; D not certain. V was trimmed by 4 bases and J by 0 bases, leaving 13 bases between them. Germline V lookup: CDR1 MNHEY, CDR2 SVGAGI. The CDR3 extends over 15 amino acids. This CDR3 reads CASSFAQPSSYEQYF. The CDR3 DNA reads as TGTGCCAGCAGTTTTGCCCAGCCCAGCTCCTACGAGCAGTACTTC.

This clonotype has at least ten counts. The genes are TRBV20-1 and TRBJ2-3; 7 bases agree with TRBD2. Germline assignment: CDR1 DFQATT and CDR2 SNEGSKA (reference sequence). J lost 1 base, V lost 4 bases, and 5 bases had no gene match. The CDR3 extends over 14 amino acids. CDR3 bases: TGCAGTGCTACGCGGGAGTTCGGCACAGATACGCAGTATTTT. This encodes CSATREFGTDTQYF.

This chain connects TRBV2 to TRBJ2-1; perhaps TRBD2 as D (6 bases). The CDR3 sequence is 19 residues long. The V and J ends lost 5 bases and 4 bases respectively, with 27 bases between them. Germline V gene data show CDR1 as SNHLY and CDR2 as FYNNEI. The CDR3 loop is CASSTSRTSSPRGYNEQFF. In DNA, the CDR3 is TGTGCCAGCAGTACTTCTCGCACTTCGTCCCCACGGGGGTACAATGAGCAGTTCTTC.

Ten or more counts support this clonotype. CDR3: CSAREVLRGLSYEQYF. In nucleotides, the CDR3 is TGCAGTGCTAGAGAGGTTTTGCGGGGGTTATCCTACGAGCAGTACTTC. The chain uses TRBV20-1 and TRBJ2-7; 7 bases agree with TRBD2. The germline gives CDR1 DFQATT, CDR2 SNEGSKA (reference sequence). V was clipped by 0 bases and J by 1 base; unmatched bases: 9. CDR3 size: 16 residues.

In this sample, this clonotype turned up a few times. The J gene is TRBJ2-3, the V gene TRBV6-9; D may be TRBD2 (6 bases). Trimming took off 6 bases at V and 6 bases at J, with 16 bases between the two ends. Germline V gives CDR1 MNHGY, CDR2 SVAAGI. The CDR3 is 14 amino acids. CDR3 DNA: TGTGCCAGCAGGGGGGGAGCGTCGGCGGATACGCAGTATTTT. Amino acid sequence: CASRGGASADTQYF.

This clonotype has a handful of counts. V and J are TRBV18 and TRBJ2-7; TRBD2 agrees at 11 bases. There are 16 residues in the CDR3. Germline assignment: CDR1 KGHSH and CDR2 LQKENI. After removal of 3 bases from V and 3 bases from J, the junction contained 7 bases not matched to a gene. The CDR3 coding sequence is TGTGCCAGCTCACCCCGGCTAGCGGGAGGCATCTACGAGCAGTACTTC. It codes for CASSPRLAGGIYEQYF.

The CDR3 nucleotides read TGTGCCATCAGCGATCCCCAAAGACTAGCGGCGACCTACAATGAGCAGTTCTTC. The encoded protein is CAISDPQRLAATYNEQFF. This rearrangement joins TRBV10-3 to TRBJ2-1, with 9 bases matching TRBD2. The length of the CDR3 is 18 residues. Trimming took 6 bases from V and 2 from J; bases not matched to a gene: 14. Germline loops: CDR1 ENHRY, CDR2 SYGVKD.

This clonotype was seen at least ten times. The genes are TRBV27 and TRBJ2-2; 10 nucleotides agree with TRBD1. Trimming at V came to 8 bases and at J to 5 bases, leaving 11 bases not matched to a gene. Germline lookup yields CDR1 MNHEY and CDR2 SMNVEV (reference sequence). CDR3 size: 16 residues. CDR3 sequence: CASHRYLGQGTGELFF. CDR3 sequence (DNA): TGTGCCAGCCACCGCTATTTGGGACAGGGGACCGGGGAGCTGTTTTTT.

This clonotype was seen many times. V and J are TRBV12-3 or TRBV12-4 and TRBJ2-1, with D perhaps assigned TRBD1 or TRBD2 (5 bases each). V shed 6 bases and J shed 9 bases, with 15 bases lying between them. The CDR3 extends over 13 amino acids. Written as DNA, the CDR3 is TGTGCCAGCAGCCTAAAGGTTGGGGGTGAGCAGTTCTTC. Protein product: CASSLKVGGEQFF.

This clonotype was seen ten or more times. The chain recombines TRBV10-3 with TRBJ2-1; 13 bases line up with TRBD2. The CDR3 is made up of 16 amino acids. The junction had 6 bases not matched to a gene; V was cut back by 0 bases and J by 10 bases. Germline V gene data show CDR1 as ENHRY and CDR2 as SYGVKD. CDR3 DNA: TGTGCCATCAGTGAGTCGGGGACTAGCGGGGCCCTAGAGCAGTTCTTC. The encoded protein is CAISESGTSGALEQFF.

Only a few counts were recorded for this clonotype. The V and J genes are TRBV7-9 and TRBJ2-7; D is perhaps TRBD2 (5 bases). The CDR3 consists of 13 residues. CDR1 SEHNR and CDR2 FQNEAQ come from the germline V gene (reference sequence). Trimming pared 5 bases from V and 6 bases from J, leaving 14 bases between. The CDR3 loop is CASSAGLALEQYF. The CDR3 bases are TGTGCCAGCAGCGCGGGTCTAGCTCTCGAGCAGTACTTC. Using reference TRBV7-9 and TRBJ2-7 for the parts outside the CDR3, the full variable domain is DTGVSQNPRHKITKRGQNVTFRCDPISEHNRLYWYRQTLGQGPEFLTYFQNEAQLEKSRLLSDRFSAERPKGSFSTLEIQRTEQGDSAMYLCASSAGLALEQYFGPGTRLTVT.

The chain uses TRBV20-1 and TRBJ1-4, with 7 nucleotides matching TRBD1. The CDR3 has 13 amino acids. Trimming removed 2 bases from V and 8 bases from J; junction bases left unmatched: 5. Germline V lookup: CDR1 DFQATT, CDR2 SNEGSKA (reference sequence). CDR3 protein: CSARNRGGEKLFF. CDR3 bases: TGCAGTGCTAGAAACAGGGGTGGGGAAAAACTGTTTTTT.

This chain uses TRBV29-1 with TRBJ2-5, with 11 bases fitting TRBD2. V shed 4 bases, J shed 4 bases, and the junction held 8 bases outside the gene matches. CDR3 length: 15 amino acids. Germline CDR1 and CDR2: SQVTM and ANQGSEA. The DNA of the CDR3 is TGCAGCGTTGCCGATATAGCGGGAGGGGGAGAGACCCAGTACTTC. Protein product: CSVADIAGGGETQYF.

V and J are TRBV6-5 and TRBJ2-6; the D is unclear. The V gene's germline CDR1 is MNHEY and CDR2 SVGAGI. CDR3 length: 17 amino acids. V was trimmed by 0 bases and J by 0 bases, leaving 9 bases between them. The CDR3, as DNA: TGTGCCAGCAGTTACTCGCTCACGGCCTCTGGGGCCAACGTCCTGACTTTC. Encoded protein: CASSYSLTASGANVLTF.

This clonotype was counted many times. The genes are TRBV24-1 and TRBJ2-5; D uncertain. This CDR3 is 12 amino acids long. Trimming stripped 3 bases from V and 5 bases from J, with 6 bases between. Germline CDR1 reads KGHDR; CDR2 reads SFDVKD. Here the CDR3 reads CATSDSMETQYF. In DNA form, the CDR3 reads TGTGCCACCAGTGATAGCATGGAGACCCAGTACTTC.

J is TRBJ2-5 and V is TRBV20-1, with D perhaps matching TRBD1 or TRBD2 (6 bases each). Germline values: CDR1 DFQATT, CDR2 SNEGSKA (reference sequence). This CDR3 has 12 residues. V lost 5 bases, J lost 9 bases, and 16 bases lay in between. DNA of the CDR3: TGCAGTGCTCCACCACTAGGGGGGCCCCAGTACTTC. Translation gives CSAPPLGGPQYF.

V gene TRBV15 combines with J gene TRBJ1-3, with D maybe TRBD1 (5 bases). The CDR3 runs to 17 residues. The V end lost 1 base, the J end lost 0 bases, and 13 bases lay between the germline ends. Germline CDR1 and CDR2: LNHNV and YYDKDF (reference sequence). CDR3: CATSRGGSKVSGNTIYF. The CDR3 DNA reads TGTGCCACCAGCAGAGGGGGGAGTAAGGTCTCTGGAAACACCATATATTTT.

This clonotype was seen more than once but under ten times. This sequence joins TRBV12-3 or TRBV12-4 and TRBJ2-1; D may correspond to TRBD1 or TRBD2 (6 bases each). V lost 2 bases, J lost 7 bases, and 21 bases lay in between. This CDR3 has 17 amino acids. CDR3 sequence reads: CASSLSWKRGAGNEQFF. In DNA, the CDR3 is TGTGCCAGCAGTTTATCGTGGAAAAGGGGGGCAGGGAATGAGCAGTTCTTC.

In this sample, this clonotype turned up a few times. CDR3 loop: CAWSVRGTEGSYEQYF. In nucleotides, the CDR3 is TGTGCCTGGAGTGTACGTGGGACAGAAGGGTCCTACGAGCAGTACTTC. The V gene is TRBV30, the J gene TRBJ2-7; 7 nucleotides align to TRBD1. The CDR3 consists of 16 residues. The V and J ends lost 0 bases and 1 base, in that order; junction bases with no gene match: 9. CDR1 and CDR2 from the germline V gene are GTSNPN and SVGIG (reference sequence).